One sample yielded the 25 T cell receptor beta chains listed below, sequenced in a study of monozygotic twins with cystic fibrosis. Using immunoSEQ multiplex PCR, the repertoire was profiled, and TCRdb retains in-frame clones only, with some absent. The sample holds some 19,000 clones, 95% to 98% seen once. Sequences were obtained from blood. These receptors were collected from a woman under 40 with cystic fibrosis.

The chain links TRBV4-3 to TRBJ1-1; D unresolved. The CDR3 is 14 amino acids. Trimming cost V 2 bases and J 6 bases, with 13 bases left between them. From germline, CDR1 is LGHNA and CDR2 YSLEER. The CDR3 loop reads CASSQSNRAAEAFF. The CDR3, as DNA: TGCGCCAGCAGCCAATCAAATAGGGCGGCTGAAGCTTTCTTT.

This chain connects TRBV25-1 to TRBJ1-5; D remains ambiguous. V was clipped by 1 base and J by 5 bases, with 12 bases between them. The CDR3 is 15 residues long. Germline V gene lookup returns CDR1 MGHDK and CDR2 SYGVNS. The CDR3 loop reads CASSESGRIDQPQHF. The CDR3, as DNA: TGTGCCAGCAGTGAATCAGGACGGATTGATCAGCCCCAGCATTTT.

A single count supports this clone. V and J are TRBV19 and TRBJ2-3; 7 nucleotides line up with TRBD2. Germline V CDR1 and CDR2: LNHDA, SQIVND (reference sequence). There are 13 residues in the CDR3. Trimming cost V 3 bases and J 5 bases; bases outside gene matches: 2. CDR3 nucleotide sequence: TGTGCCAGTAGTATTTGGGGGGGAGATACGCAGTATTTT. This sequence encodes CASSIWGGDTQYF.

V and J are TRBV28 and TRBJ1-2; 7 bases are shared with TRBD1. This CDR3 region has 12 residues. CDR1 is MDHEN and CDR2 is SYDVKM in the germline V gene. Trimming took 1 base from V and 8 from J; bases not matched to a gene: 1. The CDR3 loop reads CASSLLDRGYTF. CDR3 in DNA: TGTGCCAGCAGTTTATTGGACAGGGGCTACACCTTC.

CDR3 residues: CASSEPPVFSGNTIYF. CDR3 sequence (DNA): TGCGCCAGCAGTGAGCCCCCGGTATTTAGCGGAAACACCATATATTTT. The chain couples TRBV10-1 to TRBJ1-3; D remains unclear. CDR1 is WNHNN and CDR2 is SYGVQD in the germline V gene (reference sequence). The CDR3 totals 16 residues. V was clipped by 2 bases and J by 4 bases, with 15 bases between them.

This rearrangement joins TRBV4-3 to TRBJ1-2; possibly TRBD1 for D (5 bases). The length of the CDR3 is 11 residues. From germline, CDR1 is LGHNA and CDR2 YSLEER. Trimming took 0 bases from V and 11 from J, leaving 7 bases between them. CDR3 region: CASSQERGYTF. The CDR3 DNA reads TGCGCCAGCAGCCAAGAGAGGGGTTACACCTTC.

The chain joins TRBV6-1 to TRBJ1-5, with a tentative D call TRBD1 (5 bases). This CDR3 contains 13 residues. V was cut by 2 bases and J by 10 bases, with 12 bases left in between. Germline CDR1 reads MNHNS; CDR2 reads SASEGT. CDR3 amino acids: CASSETGRTPQHF. The DNA for the CDR3 is TGTGCCAGCAGTGAAACAGGCCGGACCCCCCAGCATTTT.

This clone came up once. CDR3 protein: CASSQGQGGQPQHF. CDR3 coding DNA: TGCGCCAGCAGCCAAGGACAGGGAGGCCAGCCCCAGCATTTT. This chain connects TRBV4-3 to TRBJ1-5, with TRBD1 matching 7 bases. Germline loops: CDR1 LGHNA, CDR2 YSLEER. V dropped 1 base and J dropped 7; count of bases not matched to a gene: 4. This CDR3 has 14 residues.

CDR3 sequence (DNA): TGCGCCAGCAGGCTCAGGCTGAACACTGAAGCTTTCTTT. As protein: CASRLRLNTEAFF. The gene calls are TRBV10-2 and TRBJ1-1; the D is unclear. Germline CDR1 reads WSHSY; CDR2 reads SAAADI. Trimming left V 6 bases short and J 0 bases short, with 8 bases between. This CDR3 is built from 13 residues.

This chain connects TRBV5-1 to TRBJ2-2; maybe TRBD2 (5 bases). Germline lookup yields CDR1 SGHRS and CDR2 YFSETQ. Between the trimmed V and J ends, which lost 1 base and 7 bases, there was a span of 14 bases. The CDR3 loop spans 15 amino acids. The CDR3 reads CASSLRSEADGELFF. In DNA form, the CDR3 reads TGCGCCAGCAGCTTGAGGTCGGAGGCCGACGGGGAGCTGTTTTTT.

The CDR3 region has the DNA TGTGCTAGTGGTTCCCCACGGCCGGGAGCAGATACGCAGTATTTT. Protein product: CASGSPRPGADTQYF. This sequence joins TRBV12-5 and TRBJ2-3; D is possibly TRBD2 (6 bases). Germline CDR1 LGHNT, CDR2 FRNRAP. V lost 4 bases and J 4 bases, leaving 15 bases between the germline ends. The CDR3 spans 15 residues.

The chain links TRBV6-1 to TRBJ2-3; TRBD2 matches 7 bases. The CDR3 has 13 amino acids. CDR1 is MNHNS, CDR2 SASEGT, per germline. Germline trimming cut 11 bases from V and 3 bases from J; bases unmatched to any gene: 8. The CDR3 region is CAGRTSATDTQYF. DNA for the CDR3: TGTGCCGGAAGGACTAGTGCTACAGATACGCAGTATTTT.

J is TRBJ1-2 and V is TRBV30; D ambiguous. Trimming left V 2 bases short and J 4 bases short, with 11 bases between. Germline V gene data show CDR1 as GTSNPN and CDR2 as SVGIG (reference sequence). The CDR3 runs 13 residues. The CDR3 here is CAWSLGHLYGYTF. Written as DNA, the CDR3 is TGTGCCTGGAGTCTCGGCCACCTCTATGGCTACACCTTC.

The CDR3, as DNA: TGCGCCAGCAGCCAAGAACCAGGGGCCCTGAACACTGAAGCTTTCTTT. This translates into CASSQEPGALNTEAFF. The V and J genes are TRBV4-1 and TRBJ1-1; D possibly corresponds to TRBD1 (6 bases). Trimming left V 0 bases short and J 0 bases short, with 11 bases between. Germline CDR1 MGHRA, CDR2 YSYEKL. The CDR3 runs to 16 residues.

This chain links TRBV7-2 with TRBJ1-2, with a tentative D call TRBD1 (6 bases). Between the trimmed V and J ends, which lost 5 bases and 4 bases, there was a span of 14 bases. Per germline, CDR1 SGHTA and CDR2 FQGNSA. CDR3 length: 14 amino acids. This chain's CDR3 is CASSAYGTSYGYTF. The CDR3 coding sequence is TGTGCCAGCAGCGCATACGGGACATCCTATGGCTACACCTTC.

This chain links TRBV4-1 with TRBJ1-1; D is ambiguous. CDR3 length equals 15 residues. Germline V gene sequence: CDR1 MGHRA, CDR2 YSYEKL. V shed 4 bases and J shed 0 bases, with 12 bases lying between them. In nucleotides, the CDR3 is TGCGCCAGCAGCCCGGGTCGGGGAGTGAACACTGAAGCTTTCTTT. Protein: CASSPGRGVNTEAFF.

This chain links TRBV28 with TRBJ2-5; a possible D gene is TRBD2 (7 bases). CDR3 length: 14 residues. The germline V gene has CDR1 MDHEN and CDR2 SYDVKM. Trimming took 2 bases from V and 5 from J, leaving 12 bases between them. The CDR3 loop is CASSLAGAGETQYF. The CDR3 DNA reads TGTGCCAGCAGTTTAGCGGGGGCGGGTGAGACCCAGTACTTC.

The rearrangement links TRBV5-4 to TRBJ2-7; unclear D gene. V lost 4 bases to trimming and J lost 2 bases, with 10 bases between them. Germline CDR1 reads SGHNT; CDR2 reads YYREEE (reference sequence). CDR3 length: 13 amino acids. CDR3 nucleotide sequence: TGTGCCAGCAGCGTGGGCCTTGCCTACGAGCAGTACTTC. Its translation is CASSVGLAYEQYF.

The chain recombines TRBV5-1 with TRBJ2-5; possible D gene TRBD1, 6 bases. Germline CDR1 SGHRS, CDR2 YFSETQ. Trimming removed 1 base from V and 0 bases from J, with 10 bases in between. The CDR3 is 15 amino acids. In DNA form, the CDR3 reads TGCGCCAGCAGCTTGACAAGGACAGACCAAGAGACCCAGTACTTC. It yields the protein CASSLTRTDQETQYF.

This chain connects TRBV5-5 to TRBJ1-5, with a tentative D call TRBD1 (6 bases). Germline-derived CDR1 and CDR2 are SGHKS and YYEKEE (reference sequence). CDR3 size: 16 residues. V was pared by 5 bases and J by 2 bases, with 17 bases between. In DNA form, the CDR3 reads TGTGCCAGCAGTTCAGGGGATGTCTGGGGCAATCAGCCCCAGCATTTT. Amino acid sequence: CASSSGDVWGNQPQHF. Looking up the rest from reference TRBV5-5 and TRBJ1-5 gives the full variable domain: DAGVTQSPTHLIKTRGQQVTLRCSPISGHKSVSWYQQVLGQGPQFIFQYYEKEERGRGNFPDRFSARQFPNYSSELNVNALLLGDSALYLCASSSGDVWGNQPQHFGDGTRLSIL.

The rearrangement links TRBV10-3 to TRBJ1-5, with unresolved D. V lost 4 bases, J lost 4 bases, and 11 bases lay in between. CDR1 and CDR2 from the germline V gene are ENHRY and SYGVKD. The CDR3 runs to 14 residues. The CDR3 region has the DNA TGTGCCATCAGTGGGGGAACTGCTAATCAGCCCCAGCATTTT. It encodes CAISGGTANQPQHF.

V gene TRBV6-1 combines with J gene TRBJ2-5; D is undetermined. V lost 1 base, J lost 7 bases, and 13 bases lay in between. Per germline, CDR1 MNHNS and CDR2 SASEGT. The CDR3 spans 14 residues. CDR3 bases: TGTGCCAGCAGTGAAGGCTCGGGCCTGGGGACCCAGTACTTC. It translates to CASSEGSGLGTQYF.

This chain uses TRBV18 with TRBJ2-3; D remains unclear. Deletions cut 2 bases from V and 0 bases from J, with 9 bases between. Looked up from germline, CDR1 is KGHSH and CDR2 is LQKENI. CDR3 size: 15 residues. The CDR3 nucleotides read TGTGCCAGCTCACCAGATGGCATAAGCACAGATACGCAGTATTTT. This codes for CASSPDGISTDTQYF.

The genes are TRBV7-9 and TRBJ1-4; D may be TRBD1 (6 bases). Trimming pared 5 bases from V and 4 bases from J, leaving 11 bases between. Germline-derived CDR1 and CDR2 are SEHNR and FQNEAQ (reference sequence). This CDR3 has 14 residues. CDR3 DNA sequence: TGTGCCAGCAGCCGGGGGCAGGTTAATGAAAAACTGTTTTTT. Residues: CASSRGQVNEKLFF.

The V and J genes are TRBV7-8 and TRBJ2-7; D is unresolved. The V gene's germline CDR1 is SGHVS and CDR2 FQNEAQ. Trimming took off 3 bases at V and 3 bases at J, with 9 bases between the two ends. The CDR3 runs 13 residues. The CDR3 nucleotides are TGTGCCAGCAGCTTTCGCAGAAACTACGAGCAGTACTTC. Protein product: CASSFRRNYEQYF. The full variable domain, its missing parts supplied by reference TRBV7-8 and TRBJ2-7, is GAGVSQSPRYKVAKRGQDVALRCDPISGHVSLFWYQQALGQGPEFLTYFQNEAQLDKSGLPSDRFFAERPEGSVSTLKIQRTQQEDSAVYLCASSFRRNYEQYFGPGTRLTVT.